Following are 25 T cell receptor beta chains from one sample sequenced in a study of cytomegalovirus exposure and HLA in healthy donors. The PCR contained 60 Vbeta and 13 Jbeta primers. Assay: immunoSEQ multiplex PCR; the TCRdb copy retains only in-frame clones and omits some. The table has tens of thousands of clones, around 78% seen once. Sequenced material: PBMCs. The origin of the receptors is a man aged 18 to 30 in good health and CMV-seropositive.

The chain joins TRBV5-4 to TRBJ2-1, with 13 bases aligning to TRBD2. This CDR3 is 15 amino acids long. V gave up 3 bases and J gave up 5 bases; unmatched junction bases: 2. Germline V gene data show CDR1 as SGHNT and CDR2 as YYREEE (reference sequence). The CDR3 bases are TGTGCCAGCAGCTACGGGACTAGCGGGAACAATGAGCAGTTCTTC. It encodes CASSYGTSGNNEQFF.

The chain links TRBV5-1 to TRBJ1-2, with 7 bases identical to TRBD1. Germline lookup yields CDR1 SGHRS and CDR2 YFSETQ. The V gene end was trimmed by 5 bases and the J gene end by 6 bases; junction bases not matched to a gene: 7. The CDR3 contains 13 residues. Here the CDR3 DNA reads TGCGCCAGCAGTTCTGGACAGGAGGATGGCTACACCTTC. This gives the protein CASSSGQEDGYTF. Complete variable domain (other parts from reference TRBV5-1 and TRBJ1-2): KAGVTQTPRYLIKTRGQQVTLSCSPISGHRSVSWYQQTPGQGLQFLFEYFSETQRNKGNFPGRFSGRQFSNSRSEMNVSTLELGDSALYLCASSSGQEDGYTFGSGTRLTVV.

The genes are TRBV10-3 and TRBJ1-3; D call uncertain. The ends were cut back, 2 bases at V and 0 bases at J, with 8 bases in the middle. The CDR3 contains 15 residues. Per germline, CDR1 ENHRY and CDR2 SYGVKD. CDR3 region: CAISEGQLSGNTIYF. The CDR3 DNA follows: TGTGCCATCAGTGAGGGGCAGCTCTCTGGAAACACCATATATTTT.

This sequence joins TRBV28 and TRBJ1-1; D is uncertain. CDR1 is MDHEN and CDR2 is SYDVKM in the germline V gene. Trimming pared 6 bases from V and 11 bases from J, leaving 19 bases between. CDR3 length: 13 residues. The CDR3, as DNA: TGTGCCAGCAGGGTTATGTCAATAGATAACGCTTTCTTT. It encodes CASRVMSIDNAFF.

The rearrangement links TRBV4-2 to TRBJ2-3; weak D call: TRBD2 (6 bases). V was shortened by 4 bases and J by 2 bases, with 13 bases between the two germline ends. The CDR3 sequence is 15 residues long. In germline, CDR1 is LGHNA, CDR2 YNFKEQ. This chain's CDR3 is CASSLGTHNTDTQYF. CDR3 nucleotides: TGTGCCAGCAGCCTTGGGACTCATAACACAGATACGCAGTATTTT.

There are a few counts of this clone. The genes are TRBV10-1 and TRBJ2-7; 8 positions agree with TRBD2. The CDR3 consists of 13 residues. V lost 8 bases and J lost 1; bases outside the gene matches: 4. Germline V gene sequence: CDR1 WNHNN, CDR2 SYGVQD (reference sequence). The CDR3 sequence is CASAAGGSYEQYF. CDR3 DNA: TGCGCCAGCGCGGCGGGAGGTTCCTACGAGCAGTACTTC.

The chain has TRBV4-1 and TRBJ1-1, with 11 bases that match TRBD1. The junction had 6 bases not matched to a gene; V was cut back by 4 bases and J by 5 bases. The CDR3 totals 15 residues. The germline CDR1 and CDR2 sequences are MGHRA and YSYEKL. In DNA form, the CDR3 reads TGCGCCAGCAGCCCCGGACAGGGGGCGAGAACTGAAGCTTTCTTT. Translating gives CASSPGQGARTEAFF.

The chain links TRBV30 to TRBJ2-5; TRBD2 matches 7 bases. J was trimmed by 7 bases and V by 3 bases; bases with no gene match: 8. The CDR3 contains 13 residues. Germline V lookup: CDR1 GTSNPN, CDR2 SVGIG (reference sequence). The DNA for the CDR3 is TGTGCCTGGAGGGGGCTGCCGGGAGGGACCCAGTACTTC. Its translation: CAWRGLPGGTQYF. Using reference TRBV30 and TRBJ2-5 for the parts outside the CDR3, the full variable domain is SQTIHQWPATLVQPVGSPLSLECTVEGTSNPNLYWYRQAAGRGLQLLFYSVGIGQISSEVPQNLSASRPQDRQFILSSKKLLLSDSGFYLCAWRGLPGGTQYFGPGTRLLVL.

V is TRBV11-2 and J is TRBJ2-7; 7 nucleotides line up with TRBD2. The germline CDR1 and CDR2 sequences are SGHAT and FQNNGV. V was pared by 2 bases and J by 0 bases, with 7 bases of the junction left unmatched. CDR3 length: 16 residues. Here the CDR3 reads CASSLWPSGDSYEQYF. Written as DNA, the CDR3 is TGTGCCAGCAGCTTATGGCCCAGCGGGGACTCCTACGAGCAGTACTTC.

The rearrangement uses TRBV2 and TRBJ2-7; TRBD2 matches 10 bases. The CDR3 runs to 15 residues. Germline V lookup: CDR1 SNHLY, CDR2 FYNNEI. J gave up 3 bases and V 1 base, and 3 bases lay outside the gene matches. CDR3 nucleotide sequence: TGTGCCAGCAGTGAAGGGGGACTAGCGAACTACGAGCAGTACTTC. Translating it yields CASSEGGLANYEQYF.

This clone was found once. The chain uses TRBV30 and TRBJ2-7; a possible D gene is TRBD1 (5 bases). Germline lookup yields CDR1 GTSNPN and CDR2 SVGIG (reference sequence). Trimming pared 2 bases from V and 3 bases from J, leaving 11 bases between. The CDR3 consists of 13 residues. CDR3 nucleotide sequence: TGTGCCTGGAGTCCTGGTAGGGGCTACGAGCAGTACTTC. As protein: CAWSPGRGYEQYF.

This clone was counted a few times. The chain links TRBV5-4 to TRBJ1-2, with D possibly being TRBD1 (6 bases). Trimming removed 3 bases at V and 4 bases at J, with 10 bases between. Germline CDR1 is SGHNT and CDR2 is YYREEE (reference sequence). CDR3 length equals 13 residues. DNA for the CDR3: TGTGCCAGCAGCTGGGGGGGCAGCTATGGCTACACCTTC. Translation gives CASSWGGSYGYTF.

The chain has TRBV13 and TRBJ1-6; D is uncertain. This CDR3 is built from 17 residues. Germline V gene data show CDR1 as PRHDT and CDR2 as FYEKMQ (reference sequence). Trimming left V 1 base short and J 1 base short, with 11 bases between. CDR3 DNA sequence: TGTGCCAGCAGCTTAGAACGGGGAGCGTCCTATAATTCACCCCTCCACTTT. It translates to CASSLERGASYNSPLHF.

This chain connects TRBV2 to TRBJ2-1; 10 nucleotides match TRBD2. CDR3 length equals 14 residues. Germline V lookup: CDR1 SNHLY, CDR2 FYNNEI. V lost 7 bases to trimming and J lost 5 bases; unmatched junction nucleotides: 5. CDR3 nucleotides: TGTGCCAGCACCGGAGGGACTAGCGACAATGAGCAGTTCTTC. This codes for CASTGGTSDNEQFF.

This chain links TRBV30 with TRBJ2-2; perhaps TRBD2 as D (6 bases). The V end lost 1 base, the J end lost 2 bases, and 11 bases lay between the germline ends. CDR1 GTSNPN and CDR2 SVGIG come from the germline V gene (reference sequence). There are 15 residues in the CDR3. The CDR3 DNA is TGTGCCTGGAGTGCGGGACTTCTTAACACCGGGGAGCTGTTTTTT. Amino acids: CAWSAGLLNTGELFF. The full variable domain, its missing parts supplied by reference TRBV30 and TRBJ2-2, is SQTIHQWPATLVQPVGSPLSLECTVEGTSNPNLYWYRQAAGRGLQLLFYSVGIGQISSEVPQNLSASRPQDRQFILSSKKLLLSDSGFYLCAWSAGLLNTGELFFGEGSRLTVL.

V usage is TRBV2 and J usage is TRBJ2-5; 7 bases fit TRBD1. The trim removed 6 bases at V and 5 bases at J, leaving 0 bases unmatched. CDR1 is SNHLY, CDR2 FYNNEI, per germline. The CDR3 spans 11 residues. As DNA, the CDR3 is TGTGCCAGCAGGACAGGGGAGACCCAGTACTTC. It codes for CASRTGETQYF.

Turning to this clone: Compared with germline, one end of the junction differs, possibly owing to a read error. The chain couples TRBV15 to TRBJ2-1; D not resolved. The germline V gene encodes CDR1 LNHNV and CDR2 YYDKDF (reference sequence). The CDR3 is 14 amino acids. The CDR3 spells CATSNEVSFNEQFF. The DNA of the CDR3 is TGTGCCACCAGCAACGAGGTTTCCTTCAATGAGCAGTTCTTC.

The chain links TRBV30 to TRBJ1-6; 9 bases line up with TRBD1. The CDR3 has 15 residues. The ends lost 3 bases at V and 10 bases at J; junction bases unmatched: 10. Per germline, CDR1 GTSNPN and CDR2 SVGIG (reference sequence). The CDR3 loop is CAWSSGTGYGSPLHF. The CDR3 DNA is TGTGCCTGGAGCTCCGGGACAGGGTACGGATCACCCCTCCACTTT.

The gene calls are TRBV10-2 and TRBJ1-2; D is possibly TRBD1 (6 bases). The CDR3 is made up of 14 amino acids. Trimming took off 5 bases at V and 4 bases at J, with 14 bases between the two ends. Germline lookup yields CDR1 WSHSY and CDR2 SAAADI. The CDR3 reads CASSPGGGGYGYTF. The CDR3 DNA reads as TGCGCCAGCAGTCCGGGGGGCGGCGGCTATGGCTACACCTTC.

This chain connects TRBV6-5 to TRBJ2-7; 8 positions agree with TRBD2. The CDR3 is made up of 14 amino acids. Trimming removed 2 bases from V and 2 bases from J; junction bases left unmatched: 2. Germline V gene data show CDR1 as MNHEY and CDR2 as SVGAGI. The chain's CDR3 is CASSYSSGAYEQYF. The CDR3 region has the DNA TGTGCCAGCAGTTACAGTAGCGGGGCCTACGAGCAGTACTTC.

The V gene is TRBV7-3, the J gene TRBJ2-2, with TRBD2 as a possible D gene (5 bases). V was cut by 2 bases and J by 5 bases, with 9 bases left in between. CDR1 is SGHTA, CDR2 FQGTGA, per germline. The CDR3 has 14 amino acids. Written as DNA, the CDR3 is TGTGCCAGCAGCTTAGATCGGGGAACCGGGGAGCTGTTTTTT. Translated: CASSLDRGTGELFF. Supplemented by reference TRBV7-3 and TRBJ2-2, the full variable domain reads GAGVSQTPSNKVTEKGKYVELRCDPISGHTALYWYRQSLGQGPEFLIYFQGTGAADDSGLPNDRFFAVRPEGSVSTLKIQRTERGDSAVYLCASSLDRGTGELFFGEGSRLTVL.

The rearrangement joins TRBV7-8 to TRBJ1-5; D remains unclear. The CDR3 spans 14 residues. Germline V gene data show CDR1 as SGHVS and CDR2 as FQNEAQ. V was clipped by 5 bases and J by 0 bases, with 8 bases between them. CDR3 sequence reads: CASSPPSSNQPQHF. CDR3 bases: TGTGCCAGCAGCCCCCCATCTAGCAATCAGCCCCAGCATTTT.

V usage is TRBV4-1 and J usage is TRBJ1-4; weak D call: TRBD1 (5 bases). The CDR3 contains 16 residues. The V end lost 3 bases, the J end lost 0 bases, and 11 bases lay between the germline ends. The germline CDR1 and CDR2 sequences are MGHRA and YSYEKL. The CDR3 region is CASSQAAGATNEKLFF. DNA of the CDR3: TGCGCCAGCAGCCAGGCCGCGGGGGCAACTAATGAAAAACTGTTTTTT.

This clone was detected only a few times. This sequence joins TRBV6-5 and TRBJ1-5, with a tentative D call TRBD1 (5 bases). Germline lookup yields CDR1 MNHEY and CDR2 SVGAGI. V lost 8 bases to trimming and J lost 6 bases, with 17 bases between them. The CDR3 covers 14 residues. CDR3 coding DNA: TGTGCCAGCCGTCCCCGCCAGGGATTTCAGCCCCAGCATTTT. Translating gives CASRPRQGFQPQHF.

The chain recombines TRBV10-3 with TRBJ2-7; TRBD2 is a possible D gene (7 bases). The germline V gene encodes CDR1 ENHRY and CDR2 SYGVKD. The CDR3 contains 16 residues. Trimming pared 5 bases from V and 6 bases from J, leaving 23 bases between. CDR3 amino acids: CAISNTRTGEGGEQYF. The CDR3 nucleotides are TGTGCCATCAGTAACACCAGGACGGGGGAGGGGGGCGAGCAGTACTTC.